This T cell receptor (beta chain) was profiled in a study of blood T cell repertoires in COVID-19. Study-level information: Donors in the United States, Italy and Spain gave samples during acute or convalescent COVID-19. Sample material is recorded as cDNA or gDNA derived from T cells, B-cell-depleted T cells, or PBMCs.

The length of the CDR3 is 14 residues. The V gene lost 4 bases and the J gene lost 7 bases, with 17 bases spanning the gap. Germline V lookup: CDR1 LNHDA, CDR2 SQIVND (reference sequence). Repertoires were generated with immunoSEQ multiplex PCR, while TCRdb's copy carries only in-frame clones and drops some. Among some 190,000 clones listed, 70% to 90% were seen once. Sequencing was performed on peripheral blood. This chain links TRBV19 with TRBJ2-7; unclear D gene. The sequence was obtained from a man between 60 and 75 years old with acute or convalescent COVID-19. The CDR3 DNA reads TGTGCCAGTAGTACCTCGGGTATCAGTTATGAGCAGTACTTC. Protein sequence: CASSTSGISYEQYF.